This T cell receptor (beta chain) was identified during a study of OX40 agonist ivuxolimab in advanced cancers. Profiling relied on immunoSEQ multiplex PCR, and the TCRdb table lists in-frame clones only, not all of them. The sample includes more than 20,000 clones, more than 75% of them seen just once. Regarding the study as a whole: Among patients with partial responses at 0.1-3.0 mg/kg, clonal expansion was among the lowest.

About this clone itself: Its antigen is as yet unknown.

This CDR3 contains 14 residues. CDR1 is MGHRA, CDR2 YSYEKL, per germline. The V end was cut by 2 bases, the J end by 2 bases, with 9 bases between. The chain has TRBV4-1 and TRBJ1-2; possibly TRBD1 for D (6 bases). Sequenced material: CD4+ or CD8+ T cells sorted from blood, taken in a trial of the OX40 agonist ivuxolimab. This clonotype was obtained from an adult with an advanced solid tumor such as melanoma, head and neck, liver or kidney cancer. The chain's CDR3 is CASSQRTENYGYTF. For the CDR3, the DNA is TGCGCCAGCAGCCAACGGACAGAAAACTATGGCTACACCTTC.